The sequence of this TCR beta chain was determined in a study of OX40 agonist ivuxolimab in advanced cancers. Study-wide context: Ivuxolimab was a fully human IgG2 agonistic monoclonal antibody targeting the costimulatory receptor OX40 (CD134). Three dose-escalation patients achieved partial responses, one with hepatocellular carcinoma and two with cutaneous melanoma. Among the roughly 54 dose-escalation patients, around 20 had hepatocellular carcinoma, about 15 melanoma, 9 renal cell carcinoma and 9 head and neck cancer. Peripheral TCRbeta sequencing was intended to test whether TCR sequence diversity was altered and clonal T-cell expansion was caused by ivuxolimab. A male proportion of 82.7% and a mean age of about 60 years, ranging from about 23 to 90, were recorded for the dose-escalation cohort. Prior anti-PD-1, anti-PD-L1 or anti-CTLA-4 therapy was permitted, and 30% to 45% of dose-escalation patients had received checkpoint inhibitors. Intravenous ivuxolimab was administered to patients every 2 weeks at six dose levels: 0.01, 0.1, 0.3, 1.5, 3 and 10 mg/kg. The paper describes the monotherapy dose-escalation part (N = 52 patients) of the phase I trial of ivuxolimab. The investigation overall reported the following: Partial responders in the 0.1-3.0 mg/kg groups had among the lowest normalized peripheral clonal expansion, especially among CD8+ T cells. Clonal expansion of both CD4+ and CD8+ blood T cells was observed from baseline to week 6 at doses 0.1 to 3.0 mg/kg. Which antigens the clonally expanded peripheral T cells were specific for was not determined. Low levels of normalized T-cell clonal expansion were also seen in some patients who did not respond. After ivuxolimab, more expanded clones were found on average in CD8+ T cells than in CD4+ T cells.

The trial excluded patients who had a history of autoimmune disease or who were on systemic immunosuppression. Peripheral blood for TCR sequencing was collected from all dose cohorts at baseline, on cycle 4 day 1, and on cycle 7 day 1. Samples came from an open-label, multicenter, first-in-human phase I dose-escalation trial of ivuxolimab. Adults with locally advanced or metastatic melanoma, renal cell carcinoma, hepatocellular carcinoma or head and neck squamous cell carcinoma were enrolled in the trial. Before TCR sequencing, CD4+ T cells and CD8+ T cells from peripheral blood were sorted into separate populations. Relative to germline, V is 4 bases shorter and J is 8 bases shorter, with 14 bases between their ends. CDR1 and CDR2, looked up from the germline V gene, are KGHSH and LQKENI. The CDR3 starts with the cysteine, ends with the phenylalanine, and has 14 residues. The only DNA kept is the CDR3, 42 bases in frame from the first base.

Genomic DNA was isolated from the sorted cells so that the TCRbeta CDR3 region could be sequenced. TCRbeta CDR3 regions were sequenced using the immunoSEQ Assay. As stored in TCRdb, this immuneACCESS dataset retains in-frame rearrangements with V and J assigned. A fraction of the clones does not appear; measured against another copy, unresolved V genes explain less than half of the discrepancy, and the remainder lacks a known reason. Recorded for this sample are more than 65,000 clones; around nine tenths of them occurred a single time. Of the sample, around 0.78% is held by the ten largest clones. As concerns this clone: Which antigen it targets is not known. Base qualities are not provided; no much larger clone lies one nucleotide away.

Sequenced here: CD4+ or CD8+ T cells sorted from blood, sampled in a trial of the OX40 agonist ivuxolimab. The receptor was isolated from an adult with an advanced solid tumor such as melanoma, head and neck, liver or kidney cancer. Here the chain combines TRBV18 and TRBJ1-4; no D gene is confidently identified. In nucleotides, the sequence is TGTGCCAGCTCACGTGGCCCCTCGGAGGAAAAACTGTTTTTT. Its translation is CASSRGPSEEKLFF.